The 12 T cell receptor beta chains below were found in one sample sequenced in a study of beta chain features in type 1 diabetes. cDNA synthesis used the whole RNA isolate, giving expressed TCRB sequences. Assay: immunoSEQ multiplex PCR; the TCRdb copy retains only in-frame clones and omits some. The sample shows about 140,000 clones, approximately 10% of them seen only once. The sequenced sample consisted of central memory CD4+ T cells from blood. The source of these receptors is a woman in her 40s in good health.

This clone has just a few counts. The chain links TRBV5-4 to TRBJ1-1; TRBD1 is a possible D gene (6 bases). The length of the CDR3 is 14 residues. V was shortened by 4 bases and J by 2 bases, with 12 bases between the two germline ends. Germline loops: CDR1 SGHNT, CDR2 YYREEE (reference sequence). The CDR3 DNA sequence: TGTGCCAGCAGCCCCCGACAGGAAAACACTGAAGCTTTCTTT. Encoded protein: CASSPRQENTEAFF.

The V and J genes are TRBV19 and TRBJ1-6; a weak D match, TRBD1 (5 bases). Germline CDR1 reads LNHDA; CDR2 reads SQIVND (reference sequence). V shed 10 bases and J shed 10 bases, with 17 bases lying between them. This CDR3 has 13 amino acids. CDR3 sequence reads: CATREGVVSPLHF. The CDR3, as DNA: TGTGCCACCAGGGAGGGAGTTGTGTCACCCCTCCACTTT.

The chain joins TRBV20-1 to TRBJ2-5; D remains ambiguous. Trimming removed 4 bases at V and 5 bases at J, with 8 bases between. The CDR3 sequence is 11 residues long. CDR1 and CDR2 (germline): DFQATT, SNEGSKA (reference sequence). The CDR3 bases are TGCAGTGCTAAGAAGAGGGAGACCCAGTACTTC. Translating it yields CSAKKRETQYF.

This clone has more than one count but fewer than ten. This CDR3 reads CASSPTRPETQYF. The CDR3, as DNA: TGTGCCAGCAGCCCCACCAGGCCGGAGACCCAGTACTTC. J is TRBJ2-5 and V is TRBV2; no definite D call. The germline V gene encodes CDR1 SNHLY and CDR2 FYNNEI. The CDR3 spans 13 residues. The ends were cut back, 6 bases at V and 5 bases at J, with 13 bases in the middle.

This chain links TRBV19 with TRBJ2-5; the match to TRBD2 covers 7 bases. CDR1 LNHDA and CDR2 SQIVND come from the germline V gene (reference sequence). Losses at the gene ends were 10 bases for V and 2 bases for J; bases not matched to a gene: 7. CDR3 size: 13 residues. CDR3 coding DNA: TGTGCCACCGGGGGAGGGTTGCAAGAGACCCAGTACTTC. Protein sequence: CATGGGLQETQYF.

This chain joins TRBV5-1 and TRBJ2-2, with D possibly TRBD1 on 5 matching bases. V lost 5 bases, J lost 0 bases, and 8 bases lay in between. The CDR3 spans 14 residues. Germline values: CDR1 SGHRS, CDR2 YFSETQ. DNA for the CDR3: TGCGCCAGCAGGGACAAATCGAACACCGGGGAGCTGTTTTTT. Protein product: CASRDKSNTGELFF.

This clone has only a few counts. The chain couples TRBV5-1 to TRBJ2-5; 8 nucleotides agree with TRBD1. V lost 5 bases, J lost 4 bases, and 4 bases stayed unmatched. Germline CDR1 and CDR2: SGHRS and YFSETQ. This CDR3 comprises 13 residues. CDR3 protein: CASRTGEVETQYF. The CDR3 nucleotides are TGCGCCAGCAGGACAGGGGAAGTAGAGACCCAGTACTTC.

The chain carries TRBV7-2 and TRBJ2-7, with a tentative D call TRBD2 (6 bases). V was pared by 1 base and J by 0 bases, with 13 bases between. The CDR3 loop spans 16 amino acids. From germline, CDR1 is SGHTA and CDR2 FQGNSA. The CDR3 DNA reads TGTGCCAGCAGCTTAGACGGGGGACCCAGCTCCTACGAGCAGTACTTC. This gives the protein CASSLDGGPSSYEQYF.

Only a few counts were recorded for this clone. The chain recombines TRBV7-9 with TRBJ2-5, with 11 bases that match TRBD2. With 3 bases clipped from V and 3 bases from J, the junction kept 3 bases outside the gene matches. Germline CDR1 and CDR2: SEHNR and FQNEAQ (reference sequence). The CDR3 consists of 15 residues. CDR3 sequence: CASSLSSGGKETQYF. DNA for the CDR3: TGTGCCAGCAGCTTGTCTAGCGGGGGGAAAGAGACCCAGTACTTC.

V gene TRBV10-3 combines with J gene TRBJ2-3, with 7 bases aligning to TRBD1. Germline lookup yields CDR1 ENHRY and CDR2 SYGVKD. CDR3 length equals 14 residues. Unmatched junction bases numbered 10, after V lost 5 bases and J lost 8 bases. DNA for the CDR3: TGTGCCATCAGTCAGACAGGGTCCTTAGTTACGCAGTATTTT. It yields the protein CAISQTGSLVTQYF.

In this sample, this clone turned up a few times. CDR3 region: CASRGLAGAPDEQYF. The CDR3, as DNA: TGTGCCAGCAGGGGACTAGCGGGGGCCCCAGACGAGCAGTACTTC. The chain is built from TRBV2 and TRBJ2-7, with TRBD2 matching over 14 bases. This CDR3 is 15 amino acids long. J lost 5 bases, V lost 6 bases, and 6 bases had no gene match. Germline V gene data show CDR1 as SNHLY and CDR2 as FYNNEI.

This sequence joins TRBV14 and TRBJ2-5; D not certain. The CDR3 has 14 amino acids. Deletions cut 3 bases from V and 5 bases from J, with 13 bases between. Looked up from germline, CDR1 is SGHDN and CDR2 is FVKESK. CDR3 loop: CASSHRVGDETQYF. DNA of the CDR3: TGTGCCAGCAGCCATCGCGTGGGCGATGAGACCCAGTACTTC.